Presented here are 18 T cell receptor beta chains from one specimen sequenced in a study of blood T cell repertoires in COVID-19. The assay was immunoSEQ multiplex PCR, and TCRdb's table has in-frame clones only and misses some. The data show about 280,000 clones, around nine tenths seen once. Sequencing input: PBMCs or T cells enriched from blood (not recorded which). These receptors were taken from a woman aged 40 to 50 who had recovered from COVID-19.

This chain joins TRBV3-1 (or the pseudogene TRBV3-2) and TRBJ2-1; TRBD2 matches 8 bases. The CDR3 has 16 amino acids. V shed 0 bases and J 7 bases; nucleotides not matched to a gene: 8. The germline V gene has CDR1 LGHDT and CDR2 YNNKEL (reference sequence). The chain's CDR3 is CASSQESRTSRNEQFF. In DNA, the CDR3 is TGTGCCAGCAGCCAAGAGAGTAGGACTAGCAGGAATGAGCAGTTCTTC.

The V gene is TRBV5-1, the J gene TRBJ2-3, with D unresolved. Germline CDR1 SGHRS, CDR2 YFSETQ. V was shortened by 1 base and J by 5 bases, with 5 bases between the two germline ends. The CDR3 length is 12 residues. The CDR3 loop reads CASSLSGDTQYF. In DNA form, the CDR3 reads TGCGCCAGCAGCTTGTCAGGAGATACGCAGTATTTT.

The rearrangement links TRBV7-6 to TRBJ2-7; D is possibly TRBD1 (6 bases). V dropped 1 base and J dropped 2 bases, with 24 bases sitting between them. The CDR3 consists of 19 residues. Per the germline V gene, CDR1 is SGHVS and CDR2 is FNYEAQ. The CDR3 reads CASSLVTFARPGQPYEQYF. CDR3 sequence (DNA): TGTGCCAGCAGCTTAGTCACCTTTGCCCGTCCGGGACAACCCTACGAGCAGTACTTC. Using reference TRBV7-6 and TRBJ2-7 for the parts outside the CDR3, the full variable domain is GAGVSQSPRYKVTKRGQDVALRCDPISGHVSLYWYRQALGQGPEFLTYFNYEAQQDKSGLPNDRFSAERPEGSISTLTIQRTEQRDSAMYRCASSLVTFARPGQPYEQYFGPGTRLTVT.

The rearrangement joins TRBV2 to TRBJ2-1; perhaps TRBD1 as D (5 bases). The CDR3 extends over 12 amino acids. V was pared by 6 bases and J by 8 bases, with 11 bases between. Germline CDR1 SNHLY, CDR2 FYNNEI. CDR3 loop: CASSRLGHEQFF. In DNA form, the CDR3 reads TGTGCCAGCAGCAGGTTGGGGCATGAGCAGTTCTTC.

This rearrangement joins TRBV5-1 to TRBJ2-4; the match to TRBD1 covers 10 bases. Trimming took 4 bases from V and 0 from J; bases not matched to a gene: 10. The CDR3 is 18 residues long. The germline gives CDR1 SGHRS, CDR2 YFSETQ. In nucleotides, the CDR3 is TGCGCCAGCAGCGACCGGGACAGGGGACTTCTAGCCAAAAACATTCAGTACTTC. Its protein product is CASSDRDRGLLAKNIQYF.

The chain joins TRBV6-2 or TRBV6-3 to TRBJ2-1, with a possible D match to TRBD2 (5 bases). This CDR3 is 13 amino acids long. From germline, CDR1 is MNHEY and CDR2 SVGEGT. The ends were cut back, 5 bases at V and 8 bases at J, with 13 bases in the middle. In nucleotides, the CDR3 is TGTGCCAGCAGTCATTCATCGGGGTATGAGCAGTTCTTC. Amino acids: CASSHSSGYEQFF.

V and J are TRBV28 and TRBJ2-5, with a possible D match to TRBD2 (6 bases). Trimming removed 1 base from V and 5 bases from J, with 20 bases in between. This CDR3 contains 17 residues. Germline V gene sequence: CDR1 MDHEN, CDR2 SYDVKM. The CDR3 region has the DNA TGTGCCAGCAGTTTATTTACGACGACCGATGGAGGGGAGACCCAGTACTTC. Protein: CASSLFTTTDGGETQYF.

The chain has TRBV18 and TRBJ2-2; 9 nucleotides match TRBD1. V trimming: 3 bases; J trimming: 4 bases; junction bases outside the gene matches: 9. The CDR3 loop spans 17 amino acids. The germline V gene encodes CDR1 KGHSH and CDR2 LQKENI. The CDR3 sequence is CASSPILGTGFTGELFF. The CDR3 DNA reads as TGTGCCAGCTCACCCATTCTCGGGACAGGGTTCACCGGGGAGCTGTTTTTT.

This clone was found once. This chain links TRBV28 with TRBJ1-4; 8 nucleotides align to TRBD1. Germline V gene sequence: CDR1 MDHEN, CDR2 SYDVKM. J was trimmed by 8 bases and V by 7 bases; bases with no gene match: 12. CDR3 size: 15 residues. CDR3 protein: CASTPPGRGREKLFF. The CDR3 nucleotides are TGTGCCAGCACCCCCCCGGGCAGGGGGCGCGAAAAACTGTTTTTT.

The V gene is TRBV9, the J gene TRBJ1-1; D is unresolved. Deletions cut 4 bases from V and 0 bases from J, with 13 bases between. The CDR3 length is 15 residues. Germline CDR1 SGDLS, CDR2 YYNGEE. The CDR3 sequence is CASSPLGSMNTEAFF. The CDR3 DNA follows: TGTGCCAGCAGCCCACTGGGGAGTATGAACACTGAAGCTTTCTTT.

This chain uses TRBV27 with TRBJ2-7; D is uncertain. Trimming took off 6 bases at V and 8 bases at J, with 17 bases between the two ends. Germline loops: CDR1 MNHEY, CDR2 SMNVEV (reference sequence). The CDR3 runs to 13 residues. In DNA, the CDR3 is TGTGCCAGCAGCGACGTAGGCGGAGCGAAGCAGTACTTC. This encodes CASSDVGGAKQYF.

This clone appeared a few times. V gene TRBV5-6 combines with J gene TRBJ1-4; 10 bases fit TRBD1. The J segment lost 10 bases and the V segment lost 3 bases, leaving 3 bases of the junction unmatched. The CDR3 covers 13 residues. CDR1 SGHDT and CDR2 YYEEEE come from the germline V gene. CDR3 residues: CASSSGTGAKLFF. Here the CDR3 DNA reads TGTGCCAGCAGCTCCGGGACAGGGGCAAAACTGTTTTTT.

The chain carries TRBV18 and TRBJ2-7, with 10 bases matching TRBD2. Germline loops: CDR1 KGHSH, CDR2 LQKENI. This CDR3 comprises 16 residues. The V and J ends lost 3 bases and 1 base, in that order; junction bases with no gene match: 6. The CDR3 DNA is TGTGCCAGCTCACCCCTAGCGGGAGTTCCTTCCTACGAGCAGTACTTC. Translation: CASSPLAGVPSYEQYF.

This chain joins TRBV20-1 and TRBJ1-2, with 12 bases identical to TRBD1. The CDR3 extends over 11 amino acids. CDR1 DFQATT and CDR2 SNEGSKA come from the germline V gene (reference sequence). V was clipped by 4 bases and J by 12 bases; unmatched bases: 3. CDR3 region: CSAIGTGGHTF. The CDR3 region has the DNA TGCAGTGCTATCGGGACAGGGGGCCACACCTTC.

The V call is TRBV20-1, the J call TRBJ2-1, with a tentative D call TRBD2 (7 bases). V was shortened by 3 bases and J by 6 bases, with 21 bases between the two germline ends. The CDR3 runs to 16 residues. Per the germline V gene, CDR1 is DFQATT and CDR2 is SNEGSKA (reference sequence). As DNA, the CDR3 is TGCAGTGCTAGTTCCCCCGGAGGACTAGGGGGCAATGAGCAGTTCTTC. This codes for CSASSPGGLGGNEQFF.

The sample holds a few counts of this clone. The chain links TRBV28 to TRBJ2-1, with 10 bases lining up with TRBD2. This CDR3 has 18 amino acids. The germline V gene encodes CDR1 MDHEN and CDR2 SYDVKM. V shed 6 bases, J shed 8 bases, and the junction held 19 bases outside the gene matches. The chain's CDR3 is CASRSWSFTSGKKYEQFF. Here the CDR3 DNA reads TGTGCCAGCAGATCCTGGTCATTTACTAGCGGGAAAAAGTATGAGCAGTTCTTC.

The chain joins TRBV7-2 to TRBJ2-7, with a tentative D call TRBD1 (6 bases). V was shortened by 5 bases and J by 5 bases, with 16 bases between the two germline ends. CDR3 length: 14 amino acids. Germline loops: CDR1 SGHTA, CDR2 FQGNSA. CDR3 in amino acids: CASSPRGGSHEQYF. Written as DNA, the CDR3 is TGTGCCAGCAGCCCTCGAGGGGGAAGCCACGAGCAGTACTTC.

The chain joins TRBV7-2 to TRBJ2-7; a weak D match, TRBD2 (5 bases). The CDR3 is made up of 13 amino acids. Per the germline V gene, CDR1 is SGHTA and CDR2 is FQGNSA. Deletions cut 4 bases from V and 7 bases from J, with 14 bases between. The CDR3 loop reads CASSSYTAGEQYF. Here the CDR3 DNA reads TGTGCCAGCAGCTCTTACACCGCGGGTGAGCAGTACTTC.